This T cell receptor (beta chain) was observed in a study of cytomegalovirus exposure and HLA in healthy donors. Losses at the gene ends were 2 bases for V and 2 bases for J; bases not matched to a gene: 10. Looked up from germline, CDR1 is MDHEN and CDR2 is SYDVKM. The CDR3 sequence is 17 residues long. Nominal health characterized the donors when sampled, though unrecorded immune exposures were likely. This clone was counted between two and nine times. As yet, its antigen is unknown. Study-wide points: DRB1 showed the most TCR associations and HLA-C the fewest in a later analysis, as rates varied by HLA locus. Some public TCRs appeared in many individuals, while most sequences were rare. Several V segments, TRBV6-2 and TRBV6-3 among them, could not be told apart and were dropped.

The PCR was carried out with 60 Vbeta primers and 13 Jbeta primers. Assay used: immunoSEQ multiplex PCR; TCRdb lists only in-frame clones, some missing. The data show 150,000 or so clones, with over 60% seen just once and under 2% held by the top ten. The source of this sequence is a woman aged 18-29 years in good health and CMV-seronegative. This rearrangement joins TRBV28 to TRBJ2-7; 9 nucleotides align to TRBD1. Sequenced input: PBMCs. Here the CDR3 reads CASSLVVGTGNPYEQYF. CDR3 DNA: TGTGCCAGCAGTTTAGTGGTTGGGACAGGGAACCCCTACGAGCAGTACTTC.